The 24 T cell receptor beta chains given below trace back to one sample, sequenced in a study of neoadjuvant anti-PD-1 for oral cavity cancer (dated by TCRdb to the early 2020s). The method behind the library was the immunoSEQ multiplex PCR assay. Drawn from immuneACCESS, this table holds only the in-frame rearrangements with V and J called that TCRdb kept. Clones are partly lost; checked studies trace under half to an unresolved V gene and leave the rest unexplained. The sample table lists tens of thousands of clones, 25% to 30% of them with a count of one. The ten largest clones take up 16% of the sample. The time point label, as the study defines it: after neoadjuvant nivolumab, at surgical resection. The sequencing used tumor tissue, collected after nivolumab (anti-PD-1) treatment. The receptors shown here come from a person between 40 and 85 years old with oral cavity squamous cell carcinoma.

This clone has only a few counts. DNA of the CDR3: TGCGCCAGCAGCACAGGGGACTATGGCTACACCTTC. Amino acid sequence: CASSTGDYGYTF. The chain recombines TRBV5-1 with TRBJ1-2; 7 bases fit TRBD1. CDR3 size: 12 residues. Germline V CDR1 and CDR2: SGHRS, YFSETQ. Trimming cost V 4 bases and J 3 bases; bases outside gene matches: 0. Together with reference TRBV5-1 and TRBJ1-2, the CDR3 gives the full variable domain: KAGVTQTPRYLIKTRGQQVTLSCSPISGHRSVSWYQQTPGQGLQFLFEYFSETQRNKGNFPGRFSGRQFSNSRSEMNVSTLELGDSALYLCASSTGDYGYTFGSGTRLTVV.

This clone was counted only a few times. V gene TRBV29-1 combines with J gene TRBJ2-7, with 7 positions matching TRBD1. CDR3 length equals 17 residues. V dropped 7 bases and J dropped 0; count of bases not matched to a gene: 18. Looked up from germline, CDR1 is SQVTM and CDR2 is ANQGSEA. CDR3 sequence reads: CSALTLGDSRSSYEQYF. The CDR3 DNA sequence: TGCAGCGCCCTGACCTTAGGGGACAGTCGGAGCTCCTACGAGCAGTACTTC.

This clone was recorded a few times. The rearrangement links TRBV18 to TRBJ2-2; D gene uncertain. This CDR3 spans 12 amino acids. Germline V gene lookup returns CDR1 KGHSH and CDR2 LQKENI. V was shortened by 4 bases and J by 5 bases, with 5 bases between the two germline ends. CDR3 sequence: CASSRQTGELFF. In nucleotides, the CDR3 is TGTGCCAGCTCACGGCAGACCGGGGAGCTGTTTTTT.

The V call is TRBV5-1, the J call TRBJ2-3, with 7 bases matching TRBD2. This CDR3 has 16 amino acids. Germline V gene lookup returns CDR1 SGHRS and CDR2 YFSETQ. Trimming took 0 bases from V and 2 from J; bases not matched to a gene: 6. The CDR3: CASSLGASGDTDTQYF. In nucleotides, the CDR3 is TGCGCCAGCAGCTTGGGGGCCAGCGGGGACACAGATACGCAGTATTTT.

This clone is medium-sized. The J gene is TRBJ2-5, the V gene TRBV7-7, with D unclear. The length of the CDR3 is 12 residues. The V and J ends lost 1 base and 5 bases respectively, with 5 bases between them. Germline CDR1 is SSHAT and CDR2 is FNYEAQ (reference sequence). The CDR3 nucleotides are TGTGCCAGCAGCTTAGATCGCGAGACCCAGTACTTC. Translation gives CASSLDRETQYF.

The chain employs TRBV5-6 and TRBJ2-7; D may correspond to TRBD1 or TRBD2 (5 bases each). The CDR3 has 14 residues. Germline-derived CDR1 and CDR2 are SGHDT and YYEEEE. The ends were cut back, 4 bases at V and 9 bases at J, with 20 bases in the middle. CDR3 nucleotide sequence: TGTGCCAGCAGCACGCCGGGACGGTCGTTTGGGCAGTACTTC. Its translation: CASSTPGRSFGQYF.

This clone has more than one count but fewer than ten. The chain links TRBV18 to TRBJ2-7; 8 bases match TRBD1. J gave up 6 bases and V 4 bases, and 8 bases lay outside the gene matches. CDR1 is KGHSH, CDR2 LQKENI, per germline. This CDR3 has 14 amino acids. The CDR3 nucleotides are TGTGCCAGCTCACGAGACAGGGGTGGGGGCGAGCAGTACTTC. Protein: CASSRDRGGGEQYF.

This rearrangement joins TRBV19 to TRBJ2-3, with 11 bases fitting TRBD2. The germline CDR1 and CDR2 sequences are LNHDA and SQIVND (reference sequence). The CDR3 contains 14 residues. V gave up 8 bases and J gave up 4 bases; unmatched junction bases: 5. Here the CDR3 reads CASGTSGTSDTQYF. The CDR3 DNA sequence: TGTGCCAGTGGGACTAGCGGCACCTCAGATACGCAGTATTTT.

The CDR3 region is CASGLGTLYGYTF. As DNA, the CDR3 is TGTGCTAGTGGCCTGGGGACGCTCTATGGCTACACCTTC. This chain joins TRBV12-5 and TRBJ1-2; TRBD1 might be the D (5 bases). The CDR3 has 13 residues. The germline V gene encodes CDR1 LGHNT and CDR2 FRNRAP. V lost 6 bases and J lost 4, with 12 bases in between.

This clone appeared a few times. The chain employs TRBV18 and TRBJ2-2, with D maybe TRBD1 (5 bases). In germline, CDR1 is KGHSH, CDR2 LQKENI. Between the trimmed V and J ends, which lost 3 bases and 4 bases, there was a span of 12 bases. The CDR3 loop spans 15 amino acids. CDR3 residues: CASSPLDDSTGELFF. The CDR3 nucleotides are TGTGCCAGCTCACCCCTTGATGACAGCACCGGGGAGCTGTTTTTT.

The rearrangement joins TRBV4-1 to TRBJ1-5; TRBD1 agrees at 8 bases. V gave up 3 bases and J gave up 2 bases; unmatched junction bases: 9. In germline, CDR1 is MGHRA, CDR2 YSYEKL. This CDR3 contains 17 residues. CDR3 sequence reads: CASSHRTGRDGNQPQHF. CDR3 DNA sequence: TGCGCCAGCAGCCATCGGACAGGGAGGGACGGCAATCAGCCCCAGCATTTT.

This clone was observed a handful of times. The chain recombines TRBV7-7 with TRBJ2-7; 10 nucleotides match TRBD1. The CDR3 length is 14 residues. The germline V gene has CDR1 SSHAT and CDR2 FNYEAQ (reference sequence). V gave up 5 bases and J gave up 2 bases; unmatched junction bases: 3. The CDR3 loop reads CASSPGTGAYEQYF. Here the CDR3 DNA reads TGTGCCAGCAGCCCCGGGACAGGGGCCTACGAGCAGTACTTC.

This clone has a handful of counts. Written as DNA, the CDR3 is TGTGCCAGCAGCTTGAACTACGAGCAGTACTTC. This encodes CASSLNYEQYF. J is TRBJ2-7 and V is TRBV11-2, with D uncertain. CDR3 length equals 11 residues. Germline CDR1 and CDR2: SGHAT and FQNNGV. Trimming removed 3 bases at V and 3 bases at J, with 3 bases between.

The rearrangement uses TRBV13 and TRBJ1-3, with D hard to call. The CDR3 spans 16 residues. The germline V gene has CDR1 PRHDT and CDR2 FYEKMQ (reference sequence). V was trimmed by 4 bases and J by 2 bases, leaving 15 bases between them. CDR3 amino acids: CASSSVDGKTGNTIYF. In nucleotides, the CDR3 is TGTGCCAGCAGCTCCGTGGACGGGAAGACTGGAAACACCATATATTTT.

The table lists this clone with a few counts. The genes are TRBV5-4 and TRBJ1-2; D unresolved. Deletions cut 1 base from V and 10 bases from J, with 11 bases between. This CDR3 region has 12 residues. CDR1 and CDR2 from the germline V gene are SGHNT and YYREEE (reference sequence). The CDR3 bases are TGTGCCAGCAGCTTGTTCTCGGAGGTCTACACCTTC. Amino acid sequence: CASSLFSEVYTF.

V usage is TRBV7-6 and J usage is TRBJ2-3; D might be TRBD2 (7 bases). V dropped 2 bases and J dropped 0 bases, with 12 bases sitting between them. The CDR3 contains 16 residues. CDR1 and CDR2 from the germline V gene are SGHVS and FNYEAQ. CDR3 DNA: TGTGCCAGCAGCTTATCGGCGGGGGCAAGCACAGATACGCAGTATTTT. Translated, it gives CASSLSAGASTDTQYF.

The V gene is TRBV27, the J gene TRBJ2-5, with D tentatively TRBD2 (5 bases). This CDR3 has 13 residues. Between the trimmed V and J ends, which lost 6 bases and 4 bases, there was a span of 12 bases. Germline CDR1 and CDR2: MNHEY and SMNVEV (reference sequence). CDR3 amino acids: CASRVGGGETQYF. DNA for the CDR3: TGTGCCAGCAGGGTTGGCGGAGGAGAGACCCAGTACTTC.

The chain joins TRBV5-4 to TRBJ2-7; maybe TRBD1 (6 bases). CDR1 is SGHNT and CDR2 is YYREEE in the germline V gene (reference sequence). Trimming removed 3 bases from V and 2 bases from J, with 12 bases in between. The CDR3 length is 14 residues. CDR3 nucleotide sequence: TGTGCCAGCAGCTCCGGACAGAGGACCTACGAGCAGTACTTC. Translated: CASSSGQRTYEQYF.

The chain carries TRBV5-1 and TRBJ2-7; the D call may be TRBD1 or TRBD2 (5 bases each). The CDR3 consists of 14 residues. In germline, CDR1 is SGHRS, CDR2 YFSETQ. Trimming stripped 4 bases from V and 2 bases from J, with 13 bases between. The CDR3, as DNA: TGCGCCAGCAGCGCTGGGACGGTTCCCTACGAGCAGTACTTC. It translates to CASSAGTVPYEQYF.

This clone appeared many times. J is TRBJ2-1 and V is TRBV5-1; D not certain. The V gene's germline CDR1 is SGHRS and CDR2 YFSETQ. V shed 0 bases and J shed 6 bases, with 10 bases lying between them. The CDR3 runs 14 residues. CDR3 nucleotide sequence: TGCGCCAGCAGCTTGGCCGGCAACACCAATGAGCAGTTCTTC. It encodes CASSLAGNTNEQFF.

Only a few counts were recorded for this clone. The rearrangement links TRBV11-2 to TRBJ2-2, with 8 bases identical to TRBD2. V was pared by 5 bases and J by 5 bases, with 4 bases of the junction left unmatched. Germline assignment: CDR1 SGHAT and CDR2 FQNNGV. This CDR3 contains 14 residues. Written as DNA, the CDR3 is TGTGCCAGCAGCCGCAGCGGGGGAACCGGGGAGCTGTTTTTT. Its translation is CASSRSGGTGELFF. Full variable domain (outside the CDR3, taken from reference TRBV11-2 and TRBJ2-2): EAGVAQSPRYKIIEKRQSVAFWCNPISGHATLYWYQQILGQGPKLLIQFQNNGVVDDSQLPKDRFSAERLKGVDSTLKIQPAKLEDSAVYLCASSRSGGTGELFFGEGSRLTVL.

A few counts support this clone. The V call is TRBV11-2, the J call TRBJ1-4, with D uncertain. V lost 2 bases and J lost 0, with 1 base in between. This CDR3 is 13 amino acids long. The germline CDR1 and CDR2 sequences are SGHAT and FQNNGV. The CDR3 sequence is CASSLSTNEKLFF. For the CDR3, the DNA is TGTGCCAGCAGCTTATCAACTAATGAAAAACTGTTTTTT.

This clone has just a few counts. The V and J genes are TRBV5-1 and TRBJ1-1; unclear D gene. CDR1 and CDR2 (germline): SGHRS, YFSETQ. Trimming took 1 base from V and 1 from J, leaving 14 bases between them. This CDR3 spans 16 amino acids. CDR3 in amino acids: CASSLFRSIENTEAFF. The CDR3 nucleotides read TGCGCCAGCAGCTTGTTCAGGAGCATCGAGAACACTGAAGCTTTCTTT.

This clone was seen a few times. The rearrangement uses TRBV2 and TRBJ2-7; D is possibly TRBD1 (5 bases). V lost 6 bases to trimming and J lost 8 bases, with 14 bases between them. Germline CDR1 and CDR2: SNHLY and FYNNEI. CDR3 length equals 12 residues. CDR3 sequence reads: CASSGRAAKQYF. CDR3 sequence (DNA): TGTGCCAGCAGCGGCAGGGCTGCTAAGCAGTACTTC.